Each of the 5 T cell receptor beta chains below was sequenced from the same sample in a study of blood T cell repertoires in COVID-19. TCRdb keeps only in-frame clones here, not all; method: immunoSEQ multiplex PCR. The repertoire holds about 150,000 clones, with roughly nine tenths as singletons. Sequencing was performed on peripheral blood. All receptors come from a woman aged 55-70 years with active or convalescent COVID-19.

In DNA, the CDR3 is TGTGCCAGCAGCGTAGAGGGACAGACCTACAATGAGCAGTTCTTC. Its protein product is CASSVEGQTYNEQFF. V and J are TRBV9 and TRBJ2-1, with 7 bases lining up with TRBD1. Trimming at V came to 0 bases and at J to 2 bases, leaving 2 bases not matched to a gene. The CDR3 is made up of 15 amino acids. The germline CDR1 and CDR2 sequences are SGDLS and YYNGEE.

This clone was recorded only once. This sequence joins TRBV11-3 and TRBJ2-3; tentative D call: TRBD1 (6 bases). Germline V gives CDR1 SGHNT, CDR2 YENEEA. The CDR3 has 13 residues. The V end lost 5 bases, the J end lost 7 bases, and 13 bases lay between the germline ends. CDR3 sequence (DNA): TGTGCCAGCAGCACCCCCCAGGGGAATACGCAGTATTTT. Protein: CASSTPQGNTQYF.

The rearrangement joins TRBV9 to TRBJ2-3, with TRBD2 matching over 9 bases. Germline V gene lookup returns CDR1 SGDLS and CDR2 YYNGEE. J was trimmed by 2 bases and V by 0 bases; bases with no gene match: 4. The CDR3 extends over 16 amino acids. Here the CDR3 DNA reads TGTGCCAGCAGCGTAGGGTCTAGCGGGGACACAGATACGCAGTATTTT. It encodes CASSVGSSGDTDTQYF.

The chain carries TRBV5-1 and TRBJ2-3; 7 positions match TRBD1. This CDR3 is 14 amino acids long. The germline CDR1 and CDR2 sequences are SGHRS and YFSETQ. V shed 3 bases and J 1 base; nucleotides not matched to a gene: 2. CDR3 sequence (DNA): TGCGCCAGCAGCTACGGACAGGGCACAGATACGCAGTATTTT. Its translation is CASSYGQGTDTQYF.

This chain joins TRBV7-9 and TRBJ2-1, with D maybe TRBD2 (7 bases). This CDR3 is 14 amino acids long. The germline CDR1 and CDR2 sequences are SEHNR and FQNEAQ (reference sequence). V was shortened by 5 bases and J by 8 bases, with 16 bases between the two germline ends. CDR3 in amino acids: CASSQDGGADEQFF. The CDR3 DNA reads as TGTGCCAGCAGCCAAGATGGGGGGGCCGATGAGCAGTTCTTC.